The TCR beta chain described here comes from a study of T cells in Graves' hyperthyroidism and ophthalmopathy. Concerning this clonotype: The target antigen is unknown.

Germline values: CDR1 SGDLS, CDR2 YYNGEE. Deletions cut 3 bases from V and 1 base from J, with 8 bases between. CDR3 length: 14 residues. Study-level points and caveats: Also found in blood were most expanded thyroid clonotypes above 0.001. In validation, the model predicted ophthalmopathy. These predictions came a median approximately 5.9 months before onset. Ophthalmopathy stood apart from stable hyperthyroidism in a 13 V-J model.

The investigators amplified TCR beta CDR3 regions from RNA transcripts. Carried out on the TCR CDR3, a first-round RT-PCR used the HTBI primer set. TCRdb passed the multiplex PCR reads through MiXCR, listing each CDR3 protein once. The table records 400,000 or so distinct CDR3 sequences, 11% to 15% of them present only once. Diagnostic decisions used clinical symptoms, serum thyroxine and TRAb, thyroid ultrasound and orbital computed tomography. The J gene is TRBJ1-3, the V gene TRBV9; tentative D call: TRBD1 (5 bases). Sequencing was done on a sample of blood. The source of this sequence is a man between 45 and 60 years old with Graves' ophthalmopathy. CDR3 nucleotide sequence: TGTGCCAGCAGCGCGGGGGGATCTGGAAACACCATATATTTT. Its translation: CASSAGGSGNTIYF.